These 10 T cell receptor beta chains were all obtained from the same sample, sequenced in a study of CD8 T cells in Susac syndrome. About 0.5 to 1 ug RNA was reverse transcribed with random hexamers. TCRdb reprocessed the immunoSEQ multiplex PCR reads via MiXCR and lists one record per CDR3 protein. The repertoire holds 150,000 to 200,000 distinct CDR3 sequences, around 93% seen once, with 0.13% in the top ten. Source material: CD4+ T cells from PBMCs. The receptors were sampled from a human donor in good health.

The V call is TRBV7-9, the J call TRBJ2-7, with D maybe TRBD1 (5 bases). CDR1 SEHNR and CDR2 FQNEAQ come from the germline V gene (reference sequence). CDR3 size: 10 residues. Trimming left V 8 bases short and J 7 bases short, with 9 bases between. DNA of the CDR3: TGTGCCAGCGAAAAGGGGGAGCAGTACTTC. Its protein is CASEKGEQYF.

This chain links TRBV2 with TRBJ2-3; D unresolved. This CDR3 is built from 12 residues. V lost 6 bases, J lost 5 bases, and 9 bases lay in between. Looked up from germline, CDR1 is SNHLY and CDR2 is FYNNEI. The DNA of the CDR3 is TGTGCCAGCAGGGTGTTAGGAGATACGCAGTATTTT. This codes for CASRVLGDTQYF. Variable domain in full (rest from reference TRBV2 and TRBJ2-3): EPEVTQTPSHQVTQMGQEVILRCVPISNHLYFYWYRQILGQKVEFLVSFYNNEISEKSEIFDDQFSVERPDGSNFTLKIRSTKLEDSAMYFCASRVLGDTQYFGPGTRLTVL.

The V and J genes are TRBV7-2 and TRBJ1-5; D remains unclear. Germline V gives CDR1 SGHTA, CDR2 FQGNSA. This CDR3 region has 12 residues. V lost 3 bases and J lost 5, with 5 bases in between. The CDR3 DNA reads TGTGCCAGCAGCTTCTCAGATCAGCCCCAGCATTTT. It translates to CASSFSDQPQHF. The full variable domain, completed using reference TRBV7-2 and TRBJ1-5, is GAGVSQSPSNKVTEKGKDVELRCDPISGHTALYWYRQSLGQGLEFLIYFQGNSAPDKSGLPSDRFSAERTGGSVSTLTIQRTQQEDSAVYLCASSFSDQPQHFGDGTRLSIL.

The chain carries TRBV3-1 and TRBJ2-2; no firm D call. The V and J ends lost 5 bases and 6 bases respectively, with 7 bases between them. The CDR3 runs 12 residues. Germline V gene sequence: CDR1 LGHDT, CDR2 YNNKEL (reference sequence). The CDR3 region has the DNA TGTGCCAGCAGCTTATATCCCGGGGAGCTGTTTTTT. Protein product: CASSLYPGELFF.

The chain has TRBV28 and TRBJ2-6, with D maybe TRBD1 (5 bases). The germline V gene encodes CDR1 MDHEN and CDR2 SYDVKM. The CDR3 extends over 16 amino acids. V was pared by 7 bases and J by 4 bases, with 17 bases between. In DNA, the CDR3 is TGTGCCAGCACCAACGTTGGGGCCGTAGGGGCCAACGTCCTGACTTTC. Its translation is CASTNVGAVGANVLTF.

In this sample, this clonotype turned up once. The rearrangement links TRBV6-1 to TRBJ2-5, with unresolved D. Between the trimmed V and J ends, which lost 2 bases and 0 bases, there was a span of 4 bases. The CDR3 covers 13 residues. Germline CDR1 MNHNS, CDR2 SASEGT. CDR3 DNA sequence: TGTGCCAGCAGTGAAAGGGACCAAGAGACCCAGTACTTC. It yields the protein CASSERDQETQYF.

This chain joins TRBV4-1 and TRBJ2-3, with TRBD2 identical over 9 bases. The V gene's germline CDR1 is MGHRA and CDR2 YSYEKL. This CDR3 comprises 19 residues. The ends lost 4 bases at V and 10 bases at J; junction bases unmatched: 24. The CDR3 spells CASSRPIPLTSGYWRAQYF. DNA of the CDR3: TGCGCCAGCAGCCGCCCAATCCCTTTAACTAGCGGGTACTGGAGGGCGCAGTATTTT.

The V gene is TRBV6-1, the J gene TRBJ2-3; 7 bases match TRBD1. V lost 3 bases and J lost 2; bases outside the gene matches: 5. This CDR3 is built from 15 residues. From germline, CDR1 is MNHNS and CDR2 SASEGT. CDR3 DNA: TGTGCCAGCAGTGAGGGACAGCTTTACACAGATACGCAGTATTTT. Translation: CASSEGQLYTDTQYF.

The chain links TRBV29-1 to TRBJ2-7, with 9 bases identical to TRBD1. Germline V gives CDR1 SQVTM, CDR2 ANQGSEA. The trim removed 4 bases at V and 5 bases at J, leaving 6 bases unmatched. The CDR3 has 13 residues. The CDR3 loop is CSVGDRARNEQYF. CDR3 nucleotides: TGCAGCGTTGGGGACAGGGCAAGGAACGAGCAGTACTTC.

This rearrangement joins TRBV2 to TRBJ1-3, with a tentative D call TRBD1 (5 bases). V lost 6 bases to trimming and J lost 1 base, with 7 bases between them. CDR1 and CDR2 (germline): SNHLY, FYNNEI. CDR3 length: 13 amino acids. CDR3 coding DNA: TGTGCCAGCAGGGGACTTTCTGGAAACACCATATATTTT. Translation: CASRGLSGNTIYF.